These 25 T cell receptor beta chains were all obtained from the same sample, sequenced in a study of blood T cells in healthy people across ages. A second PCR of about 7 to 11 cycles used a sample-barcoded 5' primer and a J-beta primer mix. TCRdb analysed the 5' RACE reads with MiXCR anew, one entry per CDR3 protein. The sample lists 850,000 to 1,000,000 distinct CDR3 sequences; roughly 50% were seen once. The specimen sequenced was blood. These receptors originate from a man under 40 in good health.

The V call is TRBV6-6, the J call TRBJ2-2, with a tentative D call TRBD1 (6 bases). This CDR3 spans 14 amino acids. Per the germline V gene, CDR1 is MNHNY and CDR2 is SVGAGI (reference sequence). V gave up 7 bases and J gave up 3 bases, with 12 bases separating them. The CDR3: CASILGGHTGELFF. In nucleotides, the CDR3 is TGTGCCAGCATCCTTGGGGGCCACACCGGGGAGCTGTTTTTT.

The chain couples TRBV12-3 or TRBV12-4 to TRBJ2-1; 9 positions match TRBD1. This CDR3 spans 13 amino acids. Trimming at V came to 6 bases and at J to 15 bases, leaving 12 bases not matched to a gene. The CDR3 DNA reads TGTGCCAGCAGACCGGGACAGGGTGCATTTATGTTCTTC. As protein: CASRPGQGAFMFF.

This rearrangement joins TRBV12-3 or TRBV12-4 to TRBJ2-7; D could derive from TRBD1 or TRBD2 (5 bases each). The CDR3 has 14 amino acids. Trimming removed 6 bases from V and 2 bases from J, with 14 bases in between. This chain's CDR3 is CASSPAGTTYEQYF. In DNA form, the CDR3 reads TGTGCCAGCAGCCCCGCCGGGACGACCTACGAGCAGTACTTC.

The chain has TRBV20-1 and TRBJ2-3, with D unclear. The CDR3 runs 13 residues. Trimming took off 6 bases at V and 1 base at J, with 11 bases between the two ends. The germline V gene encodes CDR1 DFQATT and CDR2 SNEGSKA (reference sequence). In DNA form, the CDR3 reads TGCAGTGCGCATACCTGGCGCACAGATACGCAGTATTTT. It codes for CSAHTWRTDTQYF.

This chain connects TRBV4-3 to TRBJ2-1; either TRBD1 or TRBD2 may fit D (5 bases each). Trimming removed 4 bases from V and 1 base from J, with 11 bases in between. This CDR3 has 15 residues. Germline assignment: CDR1 LGHNA and CDR2 YSLEER. CDR3 residues: CASSRDEGSYNEQFF. As DNA, the CDR3 is TGCGCCAGCAGCCGCGACGAGGGGTCCTACAATGAGCAGTTCTTC.

A few counts support this clonotype. The V gene is TRBV7-9, the J gene TRBJ1-2; D is perhaps TRBD1 (5 bases). The V and J ends lost 5 bases and 2 bases respectively, with 9 bases between them. Germline CDR1 is SEHNR and CDR2 is FQNEAQ (reference sequence). CDR3 size: 13 residues. CDR3 protein: CASSRGLNYGYTF. The CDR3 DNA reads TGTGCCAGCAGCCGGGGACTAAACTATGGCTACACCTTC.

The sample holds many counts of this clonotype. J is TRBJ2-5 and V is TRBV12-3 or TRBV12-4, with 7 positions matching TRBD1. Germline trimming cut 6 bases from V and 1 base from J; bases unmatched to any gene: 5. This CDR3 region has 14 residues. DNA for the CDR3: TGTGCCAGCAGCCCGGGACAGCCCCAAGAGACCCAGTACTTC. Translated: CASSPGQPQETQYF.

This clonotype came up a few times. J is TRBJ2-3 and V is TRBV6-5; D unclear. Trimming left V 4 bases short and J 5 bases short, with 10 bases between. The CDR3 has 13 amino acids. CDR1 and CDR2 from the germline V gene are MNHEY and SVGAGI. CDR3 sequence reads: CASSSGPLDTQYF. In DNA form, the CDR3 reads TGTGCCAGCAGTTCCGGACCTCTAGATACGCAGTATTTT.

The chain recombines TRBV6-6 with TRBJ1-4; the match to TRBD1 covers 7 bases. Germline lookup yields CDR1 MNHNY and CDR2 SVGAGI (reference sequence). V lost 1 base to trimming and J lost 8 bases; unmatched junction nucleotides: 7. The CDR3 spans 15 residues. CDR3 amino acids: CASSYFEGGREKLFF. Here the CDR3 DNA reads TGTGCCAGCAGTTACTTTGAAGGGGGCCGCGAAAAACTGTTTTTT.

In its sample, this clonotype was seen a few times. The chain carries TRBV5-6 and TRBJ2-3; 7 bases agree with TRBD1. Germline lookup yields CDR1 SGHDT and CDR2 YYEEEE. With V trimmed by 0 bases and J by 3 bases, 10 bases remained unmatched. The CDR3 is 17 amino acids. CDR3: CASSLVSSGQETDTQYF. In DNA, the CDR3 is TGTGCCAGCAGCTTGGTTTCTTCAGGACAGGAGACAGATACGCAGTATTTT.

The rearrangement joins TRBV2 to TRBJ1-1, with D possibly being TRBD1 (5 bases). CDR1 is SNHLY and CDR2 is FYNNEI in the germline V gene. CDR3 length equals 18 residues. V was clipped by 8 bases and J by 1 base, with 26 bases between them. CDR3 in DNA: TGTGCCAGCTGTCCAACGGGGGACGCTTGGACGGGGAACACTGAAGCTTTCTTT. Amino acids: CASCPTGDAWTGNTEAFF. The variable domain in full, with the rest retrieved from reference TRBV2 and TRBJ1-1, is EPEVTQTPSHQVTQMGQEVILRCVPISNHLYFYWYRQILGQKVEFLVSFYNNEISEKSEIFDDQFSVERPDGSNFTLKIRSTKLEDSAMYFCASCPTGDAWTGNTEAFFGQGTRLTVV.

The chain is built from TRBV20-1 and TRBJ2-3, with TRBD2 identical over 7 bases. Per germline, CDR1 DFQATT and CDR2 SNEGSKA (reference sequence). The V gene end was trimmed by 1 base and the J gene end by 2 bases; junction bases not matched to a gene: 12. The CDR3 spans 17 residues. The CDR3 coding sequence is TGCAGTGCTAGAGTCGTCCGGGCGGGGGAATCCACAGATACGCAGTATTTT. Translated: CSARVVRAGESTDTQYF.

The chain recombines TRBV7-2 with TRBJ2-1, with 8 positions matching TRBD1. The germline CDR1 and CDR2 sequences are SGHTA and FQGNSA. The CDR3 has 14 residues. In DNA form, the CDR3 reads TGTGCTACCCTTCCGGGACAGGCCAACAATGAGCAGTTCTTC. It yields the protein CATLPGQANNEQFF.

The rearrangement joins TRBV5-6 to TRBJ1-5, with 8 positions matching TRBD1. Germline values: CDR1 SGHDT, CDR2 YYEEEE. This CDR3 spans 18 amino acids. The V segment lost 4 bases and the J segment 3 bases; nucleotides outside the gene matches: 15. The CDR3 region is CASSPLARGHRLNQPQHF. CDR3 DNA sequence: TGTGCCAGCAGCCCCCTGGCCAGGGGGCACCGACTCAATCAGCCCCAGCATTTT.

The chain joins TRBV6-2 or TRBV6-3 to TRBJ2-7; TRBD1 matches at 8 bases. J was trimmed by 3 bases and V by 5 bases; bases with no gene match: 6. This CDR3 comprises 14 residues. CDR1 is MNHEY, CDR2 SVGEGT, per germline. CDR3 residues: CASSDRTGNYEQYF. The CDR3, as DNA: TGTGCCAGCAGTGACAGGACAGGGAACTACGAGCAGTACTTC.

CDR3 nucleotide sequence: TGTGCCAGCAGTGAAAGCTCCTTAAGTGGAGATACGCAGTATTTT. This sequence encodes CASSESSLSGDTQYF. The rearrangement joins TRBV2 to TRBJ2-3; D is uncertain. V gave up 2 bases and J gave up 5 bases, with 14 bases separating them. Germline assignment: CDR1 SNHLY and CDR2 FYNNEI. CDR3 length: 15 residues. The full variable domain, its missing parts supplied by reference TRBV2 and TRBJ2-3, is EPEVTQTPSHQVTQMGQEVILRCVPISNHLYFYWYRQILGQKVEFLVSFYNNEISEKSEIFDDQFSVERPDGSNFTLKIRSTKLEDSAMYFCASSESSLSGDTQYFGPGTRLTVL.

The rearrangement uses TRBV12-3 or TRBV12-4 and TRBJ1-3; D uncertain. CDR3 length: 10 residues. Between the trimmed V and J ends, which lost 6 bases and 5 bases, there was a span of 2 bases. CDR3 coding DNA: TGTGCCAGCAGGCGAAACACCATATATTTT. Encoded protein: CASRRNTIYF.

This clonotype was seen ten or more times. The CDR3 DNA follows: TGTGCCACCAGCAGACCACGAGGACAGGGCTCCGAGCAGTACTTC. Amino acid sequence: CATSRPRGQGSEQYF. The chain joins TRBV15 to TRBJ2-7; 8 nucleotides align to TRBD1. The CDR3 is made up of 15 amino acids. The V gene's germline CDR1 is LNHNV and CDR2 YYDKDF (reference sequence). V was pared by 2 bases and J by 6 bases, with 9 bases of the junction left unmatched.

This clonotype appeared many times. The chain joins TRBV3-1 to TRBJ2-1, with D uncertain. The V gene's germline CDR1 is LGHDT and CDR2 YNNKEL (reference sequence). The V end was cut by 4 bases, the J end by 13 bases, with 14 bases between. This CDR3 region has 12 residues. For the CDR3, the DNA is TGTGCCAGCAGCCTCTGGGCCAGTGGCCAGTTCTTC. Translation gives CASSLWASGQFF.

The chain is built from TRBV3-1 and TRBJ2-7; the D gene is possibly TRBD1 (6 bases). The J call may be in error: the DNA end matches TRBJ2-5 better. CDR3 length equals 15 residues. The germline CDR1 and CDR2 sequences are LGHDT and YNNKEL (reference sequence). The CDR3 loop reads CASSQPGQIQETQYF. DNA of the CDR3: TGTGCCAGCAGCCAACCGGGACAAATACAAGAGACCCAGTACTTC.

The chain couples TRBV2 to TRBJ1-5; D unclear. In germline, CDR1 is SNHLY, CDR2 FYNNEI. The CDR3 has 13 residues. V was pared by 4 bases and J by 9 bases, with 13 bases between. CDR3 protein: CASSGTGVAPQHF. DNA of the CDR3: TGTGCCAGCAGTGGGACCGGTGTTGCGCCCCAGCATTTT.

This clonotype was seen only once. V usage is TRBV20-1 and J usage is TRBJ1-1; D unresolved. Germline V lookup: CDR1 DFQATT, CDR2 SNEGSKA (reference sequence). Trimming cost V 1 base and J 2 bases, with 5 bases left between them. The CDR3 covers 12 residues. The CDR3 loop reads CSARVENTEAFF. CDR3 nucleotides: TGCAGTGCTAGAGTGGAAAACACTGAAGCTTTCTTT.

V and J are TRBV4-3 and TRBJ2-4; D is possibly TRBD2 (7 bases). The end of the DNA is better explained by TRBJ2-7, so the J call may be wrong. The CDR3 has 14 amino acids. Germline V gene lookup returns CDR1 LGHNA and CDR2 YSLEER. CDR3 bases: TGCGCCAGCAGCCAAGCTCGGAGGGGGGGCGAGCAGTACTTC. It translates to CASSQARRGGEQYF.

This clonotype has a handful of counts. The V and J genes are TRBV3-1 and TRBJ2-7; D is unclear. The CDR3 is 14 residues long. Trimming removed 1 base from V and 0 bases from J, with 7 bases in between. The V gene's germline CDR1 is LGHDT and CDR2 YNNKEL (reference sequence). Here the CDR3 reads CASSQVPDSYEQYF. The CDR3 region has the DNA TGTGCCAGCAGCCAAGTCCCTGACTCCTACGAGCAGTACTTC.

In this sample, this clonotype turned up a few times. The genes are TRBV29-1 and TRBJ1-1; 8 nucleotides match TRBD1. The germline V gene encodes CDR1 SQVTM and CDR2 ANQGSEA. This CDR3 contains 14 residues. V was clipped by 6 bases and J by 8 bases; unmatched bases: 14. In nucleotides, the CDR3 is TGCAGCGTGATGGGCCGACAGGGGATACGCGAAGCTTTCTTT. As protein: CSVMGRQGIREAFF.